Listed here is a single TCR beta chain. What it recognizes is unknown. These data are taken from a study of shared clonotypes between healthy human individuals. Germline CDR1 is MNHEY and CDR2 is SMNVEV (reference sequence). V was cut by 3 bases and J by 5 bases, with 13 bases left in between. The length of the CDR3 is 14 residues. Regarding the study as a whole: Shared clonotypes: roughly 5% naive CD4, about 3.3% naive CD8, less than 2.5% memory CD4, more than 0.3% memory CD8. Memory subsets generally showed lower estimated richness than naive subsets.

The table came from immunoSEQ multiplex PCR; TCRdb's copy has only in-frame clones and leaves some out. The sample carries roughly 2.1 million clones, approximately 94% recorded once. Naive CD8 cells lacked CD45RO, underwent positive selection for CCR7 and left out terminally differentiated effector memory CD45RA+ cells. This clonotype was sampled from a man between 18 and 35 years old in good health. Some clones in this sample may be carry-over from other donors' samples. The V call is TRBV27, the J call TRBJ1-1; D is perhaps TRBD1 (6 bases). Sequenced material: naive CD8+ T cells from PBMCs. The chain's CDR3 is CASSFTGRRTEAFF. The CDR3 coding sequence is TGTGCCAGCAGTTTCACAGGGAGGCGGACTGAAGCTTTCTTT.